Below, 10 T cell receptor beta chains from the same sample are listed, as sequenced in a study of T-cell reconstitution after alpha-beta-depleted transplantation in children. Unique molecular identifiers were used in preparing the TCRbeta library. One entry per CDR3 protein, called by TCRdb with MiXCR from the PCR reads. This sample carries just over 350,000 distinct CDR3 sequences, 13% of them seen once, and the ten largest clones take roughly 4.3%. This specimen was PBMCs, taken from the stem cell graft. These receptors were collected from a human donor who donated a stem cell graft to a child with Fanconi anemia.

The gene calls are TRBV3-1 and TRBJ2-7, with 8 bases aligning to TRBD1. The germline CDR1 and CDR2 sequences are LGHDT and YNNKEL (reference sequence). CDR3 length: 16 residues. Trimming cost V 1 base and J 5 bases; bases outside gene matches: 10. The CDR3 loop reads CASSQVGQGVADEQYF. CDR3 sequence (DNA): TGTGCCAGCAGCCAAGTCGGACAGGGAGTCGCGGACGAGCAGTACTTC.

The chain has TRBV13 and TRBJ2-2; no clear D. Germline assignment: CDR1 PRHDT and CDR2 FYEKMQ (reference sequence). This CDR3 spans 13 amino acids. The V and J ends lost 3 bases and 6 bases respectively, with 8 bases between them. CDR3 nucleotide sequence: TGTGCCAGCAGCTTTGGGTCTTCCGGGGAGCTGTTTTTT. This translates into CASSFGSSGELFF.

The chain recombines TRBV7-9 with TRBJ1-5; D is possibly TRBD1 (6 bases). Germline V gene sequence: CDR1 SEHNR, CDR2 FQNEAQ (reference sequence). V lost 5 bases, J lost 0 bases, and 11 bases lay in between. CDR3 length equals 15 residues. The CDR3: CASSPDRNSNQPQHF. The CDR3, as DNA: TGTGCCAGCAGCCCCGACAGGAATAGCAATCAGCCCCAGCATTTT. Complete variable domain (other parts from reference TRBV7-9 and TRBJ1-5): DTGVSQNPRHKITKRGQNVTFRCDPISEHNRLYWYRQTLGQGPEFLTYFQNEAQLEKSRLLSDRFSAERPKGSFSTLEIQRTEQGDSAMYLCASSPDRNSNQPQHFGDGTRLSIL.

This clonotype was counted a few times. The chain employs TRBV9 and TRBJ1-1, with D unresolved. The germline CDR1 and CDR2 sequences are SGDLS and YYNGEE. The CDR3 totals 12 residues. Trimming left V 0 bases short and J 8 bases short, with 8 bases between. In nucleotides, the CDR3 is TGTGCCAGCAGCGTAGGTAAGGAGGAAGCTTTCTTT. Protein product: CASSVGKEEAFF. The complete variable domain, with remaining parts taken from reference TRBV9 and TRBJ1-1, reads DSGVTQTPKHLITATGQRVTLRCSPRSGDLSVYWYQQSLDQGLQFLIQYYNGEERAKGNILERFSAQQFPDLHSELNLSSLELGDSALYFCASSVGKEEAFFGQGTRLTVV.

This clonotype has ten or more counts. V and J are TRBV12-3 or TRBV12-4 and TRBJ2-1; D not certain. The CDR3 is 12 residues long. Trimming pared 6 bases from V and 4 bases from J, leaving 7 bases between. CDR3: CASRVAYNEQFF. CDR3 coding DNA: TGTGCCAGCAGGGTGGCGTACAATGAGCAGTTCTTC.

This clonotype has ten or more counts. This sequence joins TRBV29-1 and TRBJ1-1; 8 bases align to TRBD1. The CDR3 has 14 amino acids. Per germline, CDR1 SQVTM and CDR2 ANQGSEA. With 6 bases clipped from V and 5 bases from J, the junction kept 11 bases outside the gene matches. The CDR3 region has the DNA TGCAGCGTGGAAACCCAGGGGGCGAGAACTGAAGCTTTCTTT. Translation: CSVETQGARTEAFF.

This chain joins TRBV5-1 and TRBJ2-7; tentatively, D is TRBD2 (5 bases). V lost 4 bases, J lost 4 bases, and 9 bases lay in between. From germline, CDR1 is SGHRS and CDR2 YFSETQ. The CDR3 is 12 amino acids. CDR3: CASSIGRYEQYF. For the CDR3, the DNA is TGCGCCAGCAGCATAGGGAGATACGAGCAGTACTTC.

This clonotype was recorded many times. The chain couples TRBV10-3 to TRBJ1-2, with D hard to call. V was cut by 3 bases and J by 3 bases, with 14 bases left in between. This CDR3 has 15 residues. Germline values: CDR1 ENHRY, CDR2 SYGVKD. CDR3: CAISENGLSHYGYTF. The CDR3 coding sequence is TGTGCCATCAGTGAAAATGGACTTTCGCACTATGGCTACACCTTC.

On this clonotype: Sequence at one end of the junction differs from germline and may be a read error. The chain links TRBV10-2 to TRBJ2-2, with D tentatively TRBD2 (6 bases). The length of the CDR3 is 14 residues. Germline V gene lookup returns CDR1 WSHSY and CDR2 SAAADI. The CDR3 nucleotides read TGCGCCAGCACGCTAGAACAGGTCACCGGGGAGGTGTTTTTT. It encodes CASTLEQVTGEVFF.

J is TRBJ2-5 and V is TRBV15; 7 positions agree with TRBD1. The CDR3 contains 15 residues. V shed 2 bases, J shed 4 bases, and the junction held 7 bases outside the gene matches. Germline CDR1 LNHNV, CDR2 YYDKDF (reference sequence). For the CDR3, the DNA is TGTGCCACCAGCAGATCCCGGGACAGTATAGAGACCCAGTACTTC. Translation gives CATSRSRDSIETQYF.